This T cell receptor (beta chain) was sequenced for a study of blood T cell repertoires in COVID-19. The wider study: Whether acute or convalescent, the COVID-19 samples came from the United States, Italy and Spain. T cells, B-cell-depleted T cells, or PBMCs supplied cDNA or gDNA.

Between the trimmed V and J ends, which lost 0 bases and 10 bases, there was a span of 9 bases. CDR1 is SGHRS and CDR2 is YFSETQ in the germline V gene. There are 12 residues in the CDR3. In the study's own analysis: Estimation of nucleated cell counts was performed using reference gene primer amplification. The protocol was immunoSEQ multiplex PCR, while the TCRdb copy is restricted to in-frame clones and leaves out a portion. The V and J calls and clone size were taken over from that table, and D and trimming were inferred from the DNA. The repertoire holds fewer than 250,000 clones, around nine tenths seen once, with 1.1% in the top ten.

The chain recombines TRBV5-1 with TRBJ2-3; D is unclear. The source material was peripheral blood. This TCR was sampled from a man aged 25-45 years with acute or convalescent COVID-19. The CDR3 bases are TGCGCCAGCAGCTTGGGACAAGACCCGCAGTATTTT. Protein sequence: CASSLGQDPQYF.